This TCR beta chain is from a study of T cell repertoires in cytomegalovirus infection. Study-level information: In the study, CMV epitopes included recently identified HLA-C-restricted and well-studied HLA-B-restricted ones. CMV infection together with matching HLA type was indicated by public TCR beta signatures. Study-level findings and limits: Ex vivo, HLA-C-restricted CMV-specific TCR beta clonotypes prevailed over the rest of the response. Individuals carrying CMV plus the relevant HLA were identified by cumulative frequency of public TCR beta families.

CDR3 length: 12 residues. CDR1 SEHNR and CDR2 FQNEAQ come from the germline V gene (reference sequence). Deletions cut 5 bases from V and 8 bases from J, with 12 bases between. Comment on this clonotype: Antigen unknown.

TCRdb processed the reads anew with MiXCR; each CDR3 protein has one entry. The data contain about 830,000 distinct CDR3 sequences, around a third of them singletons. The TCR comes from a human donor in good health (CMV status not recorded). Some clones in this sample may be carry-over from other donors' samples. The sequencing used cultured CD8+ T cells from PBMCs, collected from culture after CMV antigen stimulation. This chain joins TRBV7-9 and TRBJ1-1; TRBD1 is a possible D gene (5 bases). CDR3 sequence (DNA): TGTGCCAGCAGCCCGACAGTGAGAGAAGCTTTCTTT. It encodes CASSPTVREAFF.